Below, one TCR beta chain is given with its context. The antigen remains undetermined. Only in-frame clones appear in the TCRdb table, and some are missing; sequencing was by immunoSEQ multiplex PCR. The table has about 90,000 clones, 70% to 90% seen once. This specimen comes from a study of identifying expanded T cells in peripheral blood. Study-wide points: Differentially abundant clones: 1 to 1.5 between replicates, approximately 16 at two to three weeks, 19 to 20 at four.

The CDR3 contains 13 residues. Germline loops: CDR1 SQVTM, CDR2 ANQGSEA. The V gene lost 3 bases and the J gene lost 3 bases, with 11 bases spanning the gap. Sequenced sample: blood. The V call is TRBV29-1, the J call TRBJ1-2, with no clear D. This TCR was sampled from a person aged 18-69 years in good health. CDR3 region: CSVDLAWDYGYTF. Here the CDR3 DNA reads TGCAGCGTTGACCTCGCCTGGGACTATGGCTACACCTTC.